These 11 T cell receptor beta chains share one sample of origin, sequenced in a study of shared clonotypes between healthy human individuals. Clones were read by immunoSEQ multiplex PCR, and TCRdb kept only the in-frame ones, dropping some. The repertoire holds over a million clones, with roughly 96% as singletons. Sequenced material: naive CD4+ T cells sorted from blood. The subset denotes: CD45RA+ positively selected. The receptor source for this set is a young man in good health.

The rearrangement uses TRBV5-6 and TRBJ2-3; D gene uncertain. Trimming took 0 bases from V and 2 from J, leaving 7 bases between them. The CDR3 covers 14 residues. From germline, CDR1 is SGHDT and CDR2 YYEEEE. CDR3 in DNA: TGTGCCAGCAGCTTGGTTAGCTCCACAGATACGCAGTATTTT. It translates to CASSLVSSTDTQYF.

The chain recombines TRBV7-2 with TRBJ2-7; TRBD1 agrees at 8 bases. CDR1 and CDR2 from the germline V gene are SGHTA and FQGNSA. V trimming: 6 bases; J trimming: 1 base; junction bases outside the gene matches: 8. The CDR3 contains 15 residues. CDR3 sequence reads: CASRLGQALSYEQYF. The DNA for the CDR3 is TGTGCCAGCAGACTGGGACAGGCCTTGTCCTACGAGCAGTACTTC.

The chain uses TRBV7-9 and TRBJ2-1; maybe TRBD1 (5 bases). Trimming took 0 bases from V and 3 from J, leaving 15 bases between them. The CDR3 covers 17 residues. Germline assignment: CDR1 SEHNR and CDR2 FQNEAQ (reference sequence). CDR3 sequence reads: CASSLAGVGRYYNEQFF. The CDR3 nucleotides read TGTGCCAGCAGCTTAGCAGGGGTTGGTCGGTACTACAATGAGCAGTTCTTC.

This chain links TRBV21-1 with TRBJ2-7; TRBD1 reflects the table's D call only, with no check against the DNA. TRBV21-1 is tagged as a pseudogene. CDR3 length equals 16 residues. DNA of the CDR3: TGTGCCAGCAGCAAAGTAGGGCGGGACAGGGGCCACGAGCAGTACTTC. As protein: CASSKVGRDRGHEQYF.

V gene TRBV7-2 combines with J gene TRBJ2-2, with 10 bases identical to TRBD1. Germline V CDR1 and CDR2: SGHTA, FQGNSA. CDR3 length: 15 residues. Germline trimming cut 5 bases from V and 4 bases from J; bases unmatched to any gene: 4. This CDR3 is CASSTRDRGTGELFF. The CDR3 region has the DNA TGTGCCAGCAGCACCCGGGACAGGGGCACCGGGGAGCTGTTTTTT.

V usage is TRBV18 and J usage is TRBJ2-5; 7 bases match TRBD1. J lost 5 bases, V lost 5 bases, and 8 bases had no gene match. The CDR3 totals 14 residues. Germline CDR1 KGHSH, CDR2 LQKENI. The CDR3 sequence is CASSRDSTGETQYF. The DNA for the CDR3 is TGTGCCAGCTCAAGGGACAGTACCGGGGAGACCCAGTACTTC. The complete variable domain, with remaining parts taken from reference TRBV18 and TRBJ2-5, reads NAGVMQNPRHLVRRRGQEARLRCSPMKGHSHVYWYRQLPEEGLKFMVYLQKENIIDESGMPKERFSAEFPKEGPSILRIQQVVRGDSAAYFCASSRDSTGETQYFGPGTRLLVL.

The chain links TRBV15 to TRBJ1-5; 8 bases map to TRBD1. The CDR3 covers 15 residues. CDR1 is LNHNV, CDR2 YYDKDF, per germline (reference sequence). V trimming: 3 bases; J trimming: 6 bases; junction bases outside the gene matches: 7. The CDR3 protein is CATSSPGGVGQPQHF. Written as DNA, the CDR3 is TGTGCCACCAGCAGTCCAGGGGGCGTTGGTCAGCCCCAGCATTTT.

The V and J genes are TRBV18 and TRBJ1-5; possibly TRBD1 for D (5 bases). The V end lost 6 bases, the J end lost 3 bases, and 12 bases lay between the germline ends. The CDR3 length is 14 residues. Germline loops: CDR1 KGHSH, CDR2 LQKENI. The CDR3 DNA is TGTGCCAGCTCGGCTGGGACCCCCAATCAGCCCCAGCATTTT. Protein product: CASSAGTPNQPQHF.

The chain recombines TRBV2 with TRBJ2-6, with D unresolved. The CDR3 consists of 13 residues. Looked up from germline, CDR1 is SNHLY and CDR2 is FYNNEI. The CDR3 DNA sequence: TGTGCGGAAAGTGGGGTAGGGGCCAACGTCCTGACTTTC. Its protein product is CAESGVGANVLTF.

V gene TRBV7-2 combines with J gene TRBJ1-2; no clear D gene. This CDR3 contains 16 residues. The ends were cut back, 5 bases at V and 0 bases at J, with 16 bases in the middle. Germline lookup yields CDR1 SGHTA and CDR2 FQGNSA. The DNA of the CDR3 is TGTGCCAGCAGCCCGGGTTACGACAAGACTAACTATGGCTACACCTTC. Protein product: CASSPGYDKTNYGYTF.

The table lists this clone with a count of one. This chain links TRBV4-2 with TRBJ2-1; TRBD2 aligns across 9 bases. Unmatched junction bases numbered 15, after V lost 4 bases and J lost 5 bases. Germline CDR1 and CDR2: LGHNA and YNFKEQ. This CDR3 comprises 18 residues. The CDR3 spells CASSLRGSGREGNNEQFF. The CDR3 nucleotides read TGTGCCAGCAGCCTAAGAGGGTCGGGGCGGGAGGGAAACAATGAGCAGTTCTTC.